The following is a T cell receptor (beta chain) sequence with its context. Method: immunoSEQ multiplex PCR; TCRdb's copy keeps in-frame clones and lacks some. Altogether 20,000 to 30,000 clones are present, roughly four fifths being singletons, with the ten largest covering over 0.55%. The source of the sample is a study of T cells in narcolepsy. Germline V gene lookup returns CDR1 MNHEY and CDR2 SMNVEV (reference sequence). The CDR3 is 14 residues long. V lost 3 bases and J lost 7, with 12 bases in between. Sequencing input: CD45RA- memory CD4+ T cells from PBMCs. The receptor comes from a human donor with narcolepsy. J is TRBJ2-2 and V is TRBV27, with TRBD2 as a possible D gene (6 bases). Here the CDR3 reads CASSFMGGGGELFF. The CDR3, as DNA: TGTGCCAGCAGTTTTATGGGAGGAGGCGGGGAGCTGTTTTTT.